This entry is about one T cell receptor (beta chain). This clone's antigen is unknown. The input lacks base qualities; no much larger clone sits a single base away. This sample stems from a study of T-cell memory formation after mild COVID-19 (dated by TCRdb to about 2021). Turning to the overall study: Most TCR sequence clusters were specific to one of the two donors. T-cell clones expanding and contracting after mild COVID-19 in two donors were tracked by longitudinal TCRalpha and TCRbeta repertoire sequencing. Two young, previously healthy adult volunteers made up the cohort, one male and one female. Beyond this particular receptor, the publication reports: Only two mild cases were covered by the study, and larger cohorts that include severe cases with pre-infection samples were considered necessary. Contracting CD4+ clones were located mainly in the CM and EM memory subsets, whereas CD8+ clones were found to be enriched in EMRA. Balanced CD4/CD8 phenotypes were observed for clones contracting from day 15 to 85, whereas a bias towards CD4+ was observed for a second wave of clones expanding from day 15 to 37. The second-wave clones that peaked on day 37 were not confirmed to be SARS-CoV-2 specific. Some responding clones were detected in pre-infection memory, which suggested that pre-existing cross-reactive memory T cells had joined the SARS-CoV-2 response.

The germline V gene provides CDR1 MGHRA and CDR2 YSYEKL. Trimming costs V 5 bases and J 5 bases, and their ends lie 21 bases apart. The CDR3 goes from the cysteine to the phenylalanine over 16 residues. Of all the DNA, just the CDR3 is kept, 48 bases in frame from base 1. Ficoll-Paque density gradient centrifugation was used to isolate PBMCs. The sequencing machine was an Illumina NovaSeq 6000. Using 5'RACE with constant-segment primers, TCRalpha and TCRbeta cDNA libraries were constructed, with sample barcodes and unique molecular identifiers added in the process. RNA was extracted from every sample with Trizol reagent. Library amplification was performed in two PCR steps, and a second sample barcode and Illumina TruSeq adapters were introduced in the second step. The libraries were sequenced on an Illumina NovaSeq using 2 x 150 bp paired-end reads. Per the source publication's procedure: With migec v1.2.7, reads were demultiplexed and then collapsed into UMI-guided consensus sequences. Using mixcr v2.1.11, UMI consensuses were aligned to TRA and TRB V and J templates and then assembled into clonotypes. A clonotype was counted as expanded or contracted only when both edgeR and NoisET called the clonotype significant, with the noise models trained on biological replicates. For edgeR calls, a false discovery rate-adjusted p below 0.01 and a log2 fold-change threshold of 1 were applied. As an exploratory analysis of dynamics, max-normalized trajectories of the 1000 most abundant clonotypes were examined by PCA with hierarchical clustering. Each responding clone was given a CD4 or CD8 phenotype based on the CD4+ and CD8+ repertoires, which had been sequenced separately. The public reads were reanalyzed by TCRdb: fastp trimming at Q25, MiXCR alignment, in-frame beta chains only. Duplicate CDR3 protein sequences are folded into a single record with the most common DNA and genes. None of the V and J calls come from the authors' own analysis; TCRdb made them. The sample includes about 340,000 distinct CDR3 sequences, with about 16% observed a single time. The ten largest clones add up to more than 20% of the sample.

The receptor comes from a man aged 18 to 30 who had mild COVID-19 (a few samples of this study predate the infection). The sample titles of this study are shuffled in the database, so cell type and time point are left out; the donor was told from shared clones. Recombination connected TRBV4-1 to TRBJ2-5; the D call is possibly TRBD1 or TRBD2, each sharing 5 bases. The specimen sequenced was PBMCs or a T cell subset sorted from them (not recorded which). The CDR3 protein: CASSALLGVGDETQYF. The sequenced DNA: TGCGCCAGCAGCGCTCTACTGGGGGTGGGGGATGAGACCCAGTACTTC.